A selection of T cell receptor beta chains follows, all from one sample in a study of blood T cells in healthy people across ages. TCRdb re-analysed the 5' RACE reads in MiXCR, keeping a single row per CDR3 protein. The sample consists of fewer than 2 million distinct CDR3 sequences, more than 35% of them appearing once. The sample comprised blood. The receptors here all came from a human donor in good health. CDR3s include the opening cysteine and the closing phenylalanine or tryptophan. Some rows have no size entry. The others give once, few or many, or a class for an expanded clone.

J: TRBJ2-7; V: TRBV6-1; size: few; CDR3: CASIGQGRLWEQYF
J: TRBJ2-7; V: TRBV25-1; size: few; CDR3: CASSESSWGYEQYF
J: TRBJ2-7; V: TRBV5-6; size: few; CDR3: CASSRDILIPPYEQYF
J: TRBJ1-5; V: TRBV2; size: .; CDR3: CASSDEQTDQPQHF
J: TRBJ1-1; V: TRBV20-1; size: .; CDR3: CSARGDLDTEAFF
J: TRBJ1-1; V: TRBV5-1; size: few; CDR3: CASSRTGVTNTEAFF
J: TRBJ2-6; V: TRBV6-5; size: many; CDR3: CASSYLSGANVLTF
J: TRBJ1-6; V: TRBV25-1; size: few; CDR3: CASSERYWGRENPPLHF
J: TRBJ2-5; V: TRBV27; size: .; CDR3: CASSLSGGPRRLQETQYF
J: TRBJ1-1; V: TRBV20-1; size: few; CDR3: CSASQDLNTEAFF
J: TRBJ1-3; V: TRBV3-1; size: .; CDR3: CASSKDSFGNTIYF
J: TRBJ2-3; V: TRBV7-3; size: many; CDR3: CASSLIGGTDTQYF
J: TRBJ1-2; V: TRBV7-9; size: .; CDR3: CASDQRQIGGYTF
J: TRBJ2-7; V: TRBV20-1; size: .; CDR3: CSAQGPNAGRYEQYF
J: TRBJ2-5; V: TRBV3-1; size: few; CDR3: CASSQGVGNQETQYF
J: TRBJ1-1; V: TRBV28; size: .; CDR3: CASSPALGEGTEAFF
J: TRBJ2-5; V: TRBV29-1; size: many; CDR3: CSALHNLQETQYF
J: TRBJ2-1; V: TRBV12-5; size: .; CDR3: CASGLAPGLDVNEQFF
J: TRBJ2-1; V: TRBV6-2/TRBV6-3; size: .; CDR3: CASRQDRADEQFF
J: TRBJ2-7; V: TRBV11-1; size: few; CDR3: CASSSWDRDPYEQYF
J: TRBJ1-2; V: TRBV7-6; size: once; CDR3: CASSPIPRSRDGGYTF
J: TRBJ2-1; V: TRBV5-5; size: few; CDR3: CASSTPDRDNEQFF
J: TRBJ2-3; V: TRBV6-6; size: .; CDR3: CASSQDSMGTDTQYF
J: TRBJ2-3; V: TRBV13; size: .; CDR3: CASSSPGTLLDTQYF
J: TRBJ1-4; V: TRBV28; size: once; CDR3: CASRNRGSNEKLFF
J: TRBJ1-1; V: TRBV5-1; size: .; CDR3: CASSSRSDTVEAFF
J: TRBJ2-1; V: TRBV20-1; size: .; CDR3: CSASRRDFGNEQFF
J: TRBJ2-5; V: TRBV7-9; size: few; CDR3: CASSEEGAGETQYF
J: TRBJ2-2; V: TRBV11-3; size: .; CDR3: CASSSAGGATGELFF
J: TRBJ2-1; V: TRBV7-2; size: once; CDR3: CASSTTTGVGGEQFF
J: TRBJ1-1; V: TRBV15; size: .; CDR3: CATSEGAGGTEAFF
J: TRBJ2-7; V: TRBV7-2; size: .; CDR3: CAITLGVRAASEQYF